These 9 T cell receptor beta chains came from one sample sequenced in a study of shared clonotypes between healthy human individuals. Only in-frame clones appear in the TCRdb table, and some are missing; sequencing was by immunoSEQ multiplex PCR. The sample comprises about 2.4 million clones, 93% of which are singletons, and around 0.37% rests with the top ten. The sequenced material came from naive CD4+ T cells from PBMCs. Subset given: CD45RA+ positively selected. These receptors were obtained from a young man in good health. Some clones in this sample may be carry-over from other donors' samples.

The chain carries TRBV7-2 and TRBJ1-5; D is undetermined. CDR1 is SGHTA, CDR2 FQGNSA, per germline. This CDR3 spans 14 amino acids. Trimming removed 6 bases from V and 2 bases from J, with 11 bases in between. For the CDR3, the DNA is TGTGCCAGCAGTTGGAACAACCGCAATCAGCCCCAGCATTTT. The encoded protein is CASSWNNRNQPQHF.

Points on this clone: The germline gene is not matched at one end of the junction; a read error may be the cause. This sequence joins TRBV6-6 and TRBJ1-5; 9 positions match TRBD1. The germline V gene encodes CDR1 MNHNY and CDR2 SVGAGI (reference sequence). This CDR3 has 16 amino acids. Here the CDR3 reads CASSDSGTGYRQPQHF. The DNA of the CDR3 is TGTGCCAGCAGTGACTCCGGGACAGGGTATCGACAGCCCCAGCATTTT.

The chain recombines TRBV7-9 with TRBJ2-5; 10 bases are a match to TRBD2. Trimming took 7 bases from V and 5 from J; bases not matched to a gene: 4. Germline loops: CDR1 SEHNR, CDR2 FQNEAQ (reference sequence). The CDR3 extends over 13 amino acids. Written as DNA, the CDR3 is TGTGCCAGCACTAGCGGGAGTACGGAGACCCAGTACTTC. Protein: CASTSGSTETQYF.

The sample holds a few counts of this clone. The rearrangement links TRBV6-1 to TRBJ1-1; the D gene is possibly TRBD1 (6 bases). Germline V lookup: CDR1 MNHNS, CDR2 SASEGT. Trimming pared 10 bases from V and 1 base from J, leaving 13 bases between. The CDR3 is 13 residues long. This CDR3 reads CATPDRWNTEAFF. The CDR3 nucleotides read TGTGCCACCCCGGACAGATGGAACACTGAAGCTTTCTTT.

This chain uses TRBV27 with TRBJ1-2; 9 nucleotides agree with TRBD1. The CDR3 runs to 14 residues. The V gene end was trimmed by 7 bases and the J gene end by 4 bases; junction bases not matched to a gene: 7. Germline V CDR1 and CDR2: MNHEY, SMNVEV (reference sequence). This CDR3 reads CASKPTGGSYGYTF. The CDR3 DNA reads TGTGCCAGCAAACCGACAGGGGGAAGCTATGGCTACACCTTC.

Only one count was recorded for this clone. The CDR3 nucleotides are TGTGCCAGCAGCCAAGATTATCAGTCCCTGAGCTCCTACAATGAGCAGTTCTTC. It codes for CASSQDYQSLSSYNEQFF. The genes are TRBV14 and TRBJ2-1; D is unclear. CDR3 length: 18 amino acids. Germline V gene data show CDR1 as SGHDN and CDR2 as FVKESK. Trimming took off 0 bases at V and 0 bases at J, with 15 bases between the two ends.

The V call is TRBV19, the J call TRBJ2-5; no reliable D call. The CDR3 spans 12 residues. V was cut by 9 bases and J by 3 bases, with 11 bases left in between. Germline CDR1 and CDR2: LNHDA and SQIVND (reference sequence). The CDR3 spells CASGSREETQYF. Here the CDR3 DNA reads TGTGCCAGCGGATCTCGAGAAGAGACCCAGTACTTC.

The CDR3 nucleotides read TGCAGCGTTGACTATGGGGAGGGTAATGGCTACACCTTC. This translates into CSVDYGEGNGYTF. The V gene is TRBV29-1, the J gene TRBJ1-2; D unclear. Per germline, CDR1 SQVTM and CDR2 ANQGSEA. CDR3 length equals 13 residues. The V end was cut by 3 bases, the J end by 6 bases, with 14 bases between.

V and J are TRBV7-6 and TRBJ2-6; D not resolved. Between the trimmed V and J ends, which lost 3 bases and 0 bases, there was a span of 3 bases. The CDR3 length is 14 residues. Germline V gene data show CDR1 as SGHVS and CDR2 as FNYEAQ. The CDR3 DNA follows: TGTGCCAGCAGCTTCGCCTCTGGGGCCAACGTCCTGACTTTC. Translated: CASSFASGANVLTF.